The T cell receptor (beta chain) described here comes from a study of regulatory T cells in long-lasting Graves disease. Study background: Prior antithyroid drug treatment in newly diagnosed Graves' patients lasted under 3 months.

In this sample, this clonotype turned up many times. Its specificity is unknown. Study results and caveats: Sample size, which was small, may have reduced accuracy.

Libraries of TCR beta came from iRepertoire HTBI primers plus Arm-PCR of CDR3 regions. TCRdb used MiXCR to reprocess the multiplex PCR reads, holding one entry per CDR3 protein. Of about 520,000 distinct CDR3 sequences in the sample, approximately 12% were seen once. Regarding time point: newly diagnosed GD, antithyroid drugs for less than 3 months. Extracted PBMC RNA gave rise to the TCR library. V lost 6 bases and J lost 2, with 13 bases in between. The CDR3 runs 15 residues. CDR1 and CDR2 from the germline V gene are SGHTA and FQGNSA. These data were likewise used in another study, on T cells in Graves' hyperthyroidism and ophthalmopathy. This second study notes: The primer set for the first-round RT-PCR of the TCR CDR3 was HTBI. Among clonotypes expanded in thyroid above 0.001, most were also found in blood.

The clonotype comes from a woman in her 30s with Graves disease. The sample in question was peripheral blood mononuclear cells (PBMCs), obtained at new diagnosis, from a patient treated with antithyroid drugs. The V gene is TRBV7-2, the J gene TRBJ2-2; TRBD1 might be the D (6 bases). CDR3 sequence (DNA): TGTGCCAGCAGATCGGACAGCGTAAACACCGGGGAGCTGTTTTTT. Amino acids: CASRSDSVNTGELFF.